The 32 T cell receptor beta chains presented below share a single source sample, sequenced in a study of CD8 T cells in Susac syndrome. Random hexamers were used to reverse transcribe an amount of about 0.45 to 1 ug RNA. TCRdb called the immunoSEQ multiplex PCR reads again in MiXCR, with one record for every CDR3 protein. The profile covers some 110,000 distinct CDR3 sequences, with around 94% appearing a single time and around 0.087% taken by the ten largest. Sequences were obtained from CD4+ T cells from PBMCs. The receptors shown here come from a human donor in good health.

The chain joins TRBV7-9 to TRBJ2-7; D possibly uses TRBD1 or TRBD2 (5 bases each). Looked up from germline, CDR1 is SEHNR and CDR2 is FQNEAQ (reference sequence). The CDR3 is made up of 15 amino acids. With 5 bases removed from V and 3 bases from J, the gap between germline ends came to 17 bases. The CDR3 DNA reads TGTGCCAGCAGCCTGGGACCGGGAACTTTCTACGAGCAGTACTTC. Translating gives CASSLGPGTFYEQYF.

This rearrangement joins TRBV20-1 to TRBJ2-1, with 7 positions matching TRBD1. Germline trimming cut 4 bases from V and 0 bases from J; bases unmatched to any gene: 15. The germline V gene encodes CDR1 DFQATT and CDR2 SNEGSKA (reference sequence). CDR3 length: 18 amino acids. The CDR3 DNA reads as TGCAGTGCTACCGGGACAGCCTTAACATTGAGCTCCTACAATGAGCAGTTCTTC. Translating gives CSATGTALTLSSYNEQFF.

The rearrangement joins TRBV29-1 to TRBJ1-1; D unclear. Trimming cost V 5 bases and J 6 bases, with 7 bases left between them. The germline V gene encodes CDR1 SQVTM and CDR2 ANQGSEA. This CDR3 is 10 amino acids long. CDR3 protein: CSVQGSEAFF. CDR3 bases: TGCAGCGTTCAAGGGTCTGAAGCTTTCTTT.

The rearrangement joins TRBV7-9 to TRBJ1-1, with 7 bases fitting TRBD1. Germline V gene sequence: CDR1 SEHNR, CDR2 FQNEAQ (reference sequence). V was pared by 1 base and J by 1 base, with 3 bases of the junction left unmatched. The CDR3 loop spans 15 amino acids. This CDR3 reads CASSLDRGWNTEAFF. CDR3 coding DNA: TGTGCCAGCAGCTTAGACAGGGGATGGAACACTGAAGCTTTCTTT.

The rearrangement links TRBV19 to TRBJ2-7; tentatively, D is TRBD1 or TRBD2 (5 bases each). Germline CDR1 LNHDA, CDR2 SQIVND (reference sequence). Trimming stripped 6 bases from V and 4 bases from J, with 16 bases between. CDR3 size: 14 residues. As DNA, the CDR3 is TGTGCCAGTAGCAAATCGGGACGGACTTACGAGCAGTACTTC. This codes for CASSKSGRTYEQYF.

CDR3 bases: TGTGCCAGCAGCTTAAGGCGGATGGGGCACTACGAGCAGTACTTC. Translated: CASSLRRMGHYEQYF. The chain links TRBV13 to TRBJ2-7, with TRBD1 as a possible D gene (5 bases). V was clipped by 2 bases and J by 3 bases, with 14 bases between them. Germline CDR1 and CDR2: PRHDT and FYEKMQ (reference sequence). The CDR3 consists of 15 residues. Full variable domain (outside the CDR3, taken from reference TRBV13 and TRBJ2-7): AAGVIQSPRHLIKEKRETATLKCYPIPRHDTVYWYQQGPGQDPQFLISFYEKMQSDKGSIPDRFSAQQFSDYHSELNMSSLELGDSALYFCASSLRRMGHYEQYFGPGTRLTVT.

The chain has TRBV3-1 and TRBJ1-1; 8 bases match TRBD1. This CDR3 spans 14 amino acids. Per the germline V gene, CDR1 is LGHDT and CDR2 is YNNKEL (reference sequence). The V gene end was trimmed by 1 base and the J gene end by 7 bases; junction bases not matched to a gene: 5. The CDR3 sequence: CASSQGQGAGEAFF. In DNA, the CDR3 is TGTGCCAGCAGCCAAGGGCAGGGGGCCGGTGAAGCTTTCTTT.

The gene calls are TRBV6-1 and TRBJ1-5, with D uncertain. The CDR3 length is 14 residues. Germline CDR1 is MNHNS and CDR2 is SASEGT. Between the trimmed V and J ends, which lost 1 base and 7 bases, there was a span of 11 bases. The CDR3 DNA reads TGTGCCAGCAGTGAAGAAATGGCCCAGCAGCCCCAGCATTTT. This sequence encodes CASSEEMAQQPQHF.

This sequence joins TRBV4-2 and TRBJ2-5, with TRBD2 matching 8 bases. The germline gives CDR1 LGHNA, CDR2 YNFKEQ. The CDR3 runs to 15 residues. V shed 4 bases, J shed 4 bases, and the junction held 8 bases outside the gene matches. The CDR3 DNA is TGTGCCAGCAGCCCCCGGGGGGGCCAGGGAGAGACCCAGTACTTC. Residues: CASSPRGGQGETQYF.

V gene TRBV4-2 combines with J gene TRBJ1-4; 9 bases line up with TRBD1. This CDR3 is 15 amino acids long. Germline V gives CDR1 LGHNA, CDR2 YNFKEQ. V gave up 4 bases and J gave up 6 bases; unmatched junction bases: 6. CDR3 DNA: TGTGCCAGCAGCCGAGGGGACAGGGAAGATGAAAAACTGTTTTTT. It translates to CASSRGDREDEKLFF.

The rearrangement links TRBV7-2 to TRBJ1-5; D call uncertain. Trimming shortened V by 5 bases and J by 0 bases, and 8 bases separated the two germline ends. This CDR3 region has 14 residues. Germline V gene lookup returns CDR1 SGHTA and CDR2 FQGNSA. CDR3 loop: CASSQTDSNQPQHF. The CDR3 DNA reads TGTGCCAGCAGCCAGACTGATAGCAATCAGCCCCAGCATTTT.

This chain uses TRBV3-1 with TRBJ2-7; no clear D gene. The V and J ends lost 6 bases and 7 bases respectively, with 13 bases between them. The CDR3 runs to 12 residues. CDR1 LGHDT and CDR2 YNNKEL come from the germline V gene (reference sequence). Here the CDR3 DNA reads TGTGCCAGCAGGGATAAGGTGGGGGAGCAGTACTTC. It is translated as CASRDKVGEQYF.

The chain recombines TRBV14 with TRBJ2-5; D is possibly TRBD2 (5 bases). The CDR3 extends over 12 amino acids. Trimming took off 2 bases at V and 5 bases at J, with 6 bases between the two ends. CDR1 is SGHDN, CDR2 FVKESK, per germline. CDR3 region: CASSQQRETQYF. CDR3 sequence (DNA): TGTGCCAGCAGCCAACAGCGGGAGACCCAGTACTTC. Complete variable domain (other parts from reference TRBV14 and TRBJ2-5): EAGVTQFPSHSVIEKGQTVTLRCDPISGHDNLYWYRRVMGKEIKFLLHFVKESKQDESGMPNNRFLAERTGGTYSTLKVQPAELEDSGVYFCASSQQRETQYFGPGTRLLVL.

J is TRBJ2-7 and V is TRBV7-9, with D unresolved. The CDR3 has 12 residues. V was shortened by 2 bases and J by 3 bases, with 5 bases between the two germline ends. Looked up from germline, CDR1 is SEHNR and CDR2 is FQNEAQ (reference sequence). The CDR3: CASSLRFYEQYF. The DNA of the CDR3 is TGTGCCAGCAGCTTACGGTTCTACGAGCAGTACTTC.

The chain uses TRBV9 and TRBJ2-1, with 8 bases fitting TRBD1. CDR3 length equals 14 residues. CDR1 is SGDLS and CDR2 is YYNGEE in the germline V gene. V trimming: 3 bases; J trimming: 6 bases; junction bases outside the gene matches: 5. CDR3 coding DNA: TGTGCCAGCAGCGATCGACAGGGGAGCAATGAGCAGTTCTTC. Amino acids: CASSDRQGSNEQFF.

This sequence joins TRBV20-1 and TRBJ2-1; 10 nucleotides line up with TRBD2. The CDR3 length is 15 residues. CDR1 is DFQATT and CDR2 is SNEGSKA in the germline V gene (reference sequence). V lost 4 bases, J lost 5 bases, and 8 bases stayed unmatched. The DNA of the CDR3 is TGCAGTGCTACCGACGGACTAGCGGTAGACAATGAGCAGTTCTTC. Translation gives CSATDGLAVDNEQFF.

This clonotype was counted once. The rearrangement uses TRBV2 and TRBJ1-2; 8 nucleotides line up with TRBD1. The germline V gene has CDR1 SNHLY and CDR2 FYNNEI. Trimming cost V 8 bases and J 4 bases; bases outside gene matches: 6. The CDR3 sequence is 13 residues long. Here the CDR3 DNA reads TGTGCCAGCCAGACAGGGGTTAGCTATGGCTACACCTTC. Residues: CASQTGVSYGYTF. The full variable domain, completed using reference TRBV2 and TRBJ1-2, is EPEVTQTPSHQVTQMGQEVILRCVPISNHLYFYWYRQILGQKVEFLVSFYNNEISEKSEIFDDQFSVERPDGSNFTLKIRSTKLEDSAMYFCASQTGVSYGYTFGSGTRLTVV.

This clonotype was observed a handful of times. The rearrangement links TRBV12-3 or TRBV12-4 to TRBJ2-7; 7 nucleotides align to TRBD1. The J segment lost 2 bases and the V segment lost 3 bases, leaving 10 bases of the junction unmatched. The CDR3 has 16 residues. Here the CDR3 DNA reads TGTGCCAGCAGTTTCCCCTTACAGGGGAATACCTACGAGCAGTACTTC. It specifies CASSFPLQGNTYEQYF.

The chain combines TRBV10-3 with TRBJ1-1; D perhaps matches TRBD1 (5 bases). Trimming left V 2 bases short and J 2 bases short, with 12 bases between. This CDR3 spans 15 amino acids. Germline values: CDR1 ENHRY, CDR2 SYGVKD. CDR3 DNA: TGTGCCATCAGTGAGGATAAGGGGCTTAACACTGAAGCTTTCTTT. Translated: CAISEDKGLNTEAFF.

On this clonotype: The DNA is omitted, as the CDR3 cannot be located on it reliably, and the CDR3 follows TCRdb's listing. The chain combines TRBV7-8 with TRBJ2-2; TRBD1, the D gene given by the table, was not confirmed from the DNA. Both ends counted, the CDR3 spans 17 residues. Germline CDR1 reads SGHVS; CDR2 reads FQNEAQ. The CDR3 sequence: CASSLEAGETTPGSCFF.

The chain uses TRBV10-3 and TRBJ2-5, with 11 bases that match TRBD2. Trimming removed 3 bases from V and 5 bases from J; junction bases left unmatched: 8. Germline CDR1 and CDR2: ENHRY and SYGVKD. This CDR3 contains 16 residues. The CDR3 DNA follows: TGTGCCATCAGTGAAACTAGCGGGAGTAACGGGGAGACCCAGTACTTC. Its protein product is CAISETSGSNGETQYF.

The genes are TRBV2 and TRBJ2-1, with D possibly TRBD2 on 6 matching bases. The V end lost 6 bases, the J end lost 8 bases, and 11 bases lay between the germline ends. CDR1 SNHLY and CDR2 FYNNEI come from the germline V gene. CDR3 size: 12 residues. The CDR3 DNA is TGTGCCAGCAGGGAGACGGGAGATGAGCAGTTCTTC. Amino acid sequence: CASRETGDEQFF.

The CDR3 DNA reads TGTGCCAGCTCGACGCTTGGACAGATCTATGGCTACACCTTC. The encoded protein is CASSTLGQIYGYTF. The chain joins TRBV18 to TRBJ1-2, with TRBD1 as a possible D gene (6 bases). This CDR3 region has 14 residues. The germline V and J ends were trimmed by 6 bases and 4 bases, with 15 bases remaining between them. The germline CDR1 and CDR2 sequences are KGHSH and LQKENI.

This clonotype was seen a handful of times. V usage is TRBV20-1 and J usage is TRBJ2-7; TRBD2 matches 8 bases. Germline loops: CDR1 DFQATT, CDR2 SNEGSKA (reference sequence). The V and J ends lost 3 bases and 7 bases, in that order; junction bases with no gene match: 11. This CDR3 comprises 14 residues. The DNA of the CDR3 is TGCAGTGCTAGCCACGGGAGGGTCCTAGAGGAGCAGTACTTC. Protein sequence: CSASHGRVLEEQYF.

The CDR3 loop reads CASSGTSGRGDEQFF. The CDR3 DNA sequence: TGTGCCAGCAGTGGGACTAGCGGGAGAGGCGATGAGCAGTTCTTC. The chain uses TRBV2 and TRBJ2-1; 13 bases agree with TRBD2. This CDR3 contains 15 residues. Looked up from germline, CDR1 is SNHLY and CDR2 is FYNNEI. J lost 8 bases, V lost 4 bases, and 5 bases had no gene match.

V usage is TRBV5-1 and J usage is TRBJ1-1; perhaps TRBD1 as D (6 bases). V was trimmed by 4 bases and J by 0 bases, leaving 13 bases between them. Germline V gives CDR1 SGHRS, CDR2 YFSETQ. The CDR3 is made up of 15 amino acids. The CDR3 is CASSTGAVMNTEAFF. The CDR3 DNA reads as TGCGCCAGCAGCACGGGGGCAGTGATGAACACTGAAGCTTTCTTT.

The chain is built from TRBV29-1 and TRBJ2-2, with TRBD2 identical over 13 bases. In germline, CDR1 is SQVTM, CDR2 ANQGSEA. V dropped 4 bases and J dropped 3; count of bases not matched to a gene: 8. This CDR3 spans 17 amino acids. The DNA for the CDR3 is TGCAGCGTTGGGAGGACTAGCGGGAGAATAGACACCGGGGAGCTGTTTTTT. This gives the protein CSVGRTSGRIDTGELFF.

The chain recombines TRBV5-1 with TRBJ2-7; D unresolved. The germline gives CDR1 SGHRS, CDR2 YFSETQ. V lost 0 bases to trimming and J lost 6 bases, with 13 bases between them. The CDR3 extends over 14 amino acids. The CDR3 loop reads CASSLDLGFSEQYF. CDR3 DNA sequence: TGCGCCAGCAGCTTGGACCTTGGCTTTTCCGAGCAGTACTTC.

The V call is TRBV2, the J call TRBJ1-5; 11 bases agree with TRBD1. The CDR3 spans 17 residues. Germline CDR1 is SNHLY and CDR2 is FYNNEI. J gave up 3 bases and V 6 bases, and 10 bases lay outside the gene matches. CDR3 DNA: TGTGCCAGCAGAGGAGCCGACGGACAGGGGGCCAATCAGCCCCAGCATTTT. Translating it yields CASRGADGQGANQPQHF.

The chain carries TRBV12-3 or TRBV12-4 and TRBJ1-4; TRBD1 aligns across 8 bases. CDR3 length equals 14 residues. V lost 6 bases to trimming and J lost 8 bases; unmatched junction nucleotides: 8. The CDR3 region has the DNA TGTGCCAGCAGCCGGACAGGGACAAAGGAAAAACTGTTTTTT. Residues: CASSRTGTKEKLFF.

The chain has TRBV20-1 and TRBJ2-5, with 8 bases matching TRBD1. The CDR3 totals 13 residues. Germline V gives CDR1 DFQATT, CDR2 SNEGSKA (reference sequence). Losses at the gene ends were 3 bases for V and 8 bases for J; bases not matched to a gene: 8. The CDR3 region has the DNA TGCAGTGCTAGGGCCACAGGGGGAGGCACCCAGTACTTC. It yields the protein CSARATGGGTQYF.

The chain joins TRBV2 to TRBJ2-1, with D perhaps TRBD1 or TRBD2 (5 bases each). Trimming took off 8 bases at V and 2 bases at J, with 13 bases between the two ends. The CDR3 length is 14 residues. CDR1 is SNHLY, CDR2 FYNNEI, per germline. CDR3 region: CASRGAGTYNEQFF. The CDR3 coding sequence is TGTGCCAGCCGTGGGGCGGGTACCTACAATGAGCAGTTCTTC.